This T cell receptor (beta chain) emerged from a study of beta chain features in type 1 diabetes. Study observations and caveats: Shorter TCRB CDR3s, moderately but significantly so, were found in Type 1 diabetes patients in all four CD4+ subsets.

Reverse transcribing all isolated RNA meant expressed TCRB transcripts were sequenced. Profiled with immunoSEQ multiplex PCR; TCRdb holds only in-frame clones, not every one. The sample shows 600,000 to 700,000 clones, around 12% of them seen only once. This clone was counted a few times. Its matching antigen is unknown. Germline V gene sequence: CDR1 SGHTA, CDR2 FQGNSA. With 5 bases removed from V and 3 bases from J, the gap between germline ends came to 8 bases. CDR3 length: 12 amino acids. The rearrangement links TRBV7-2 to TRBJ2-7; a weak D match, TRBD2 (5 bases). The source of this sequence is a young man with type 1 diabetes. Sequencing was carried out using naive CD4+ T cells from blood. CDR3 sequence reads: CASSGGIYEQYF. For the CDR3, the DNA is TGTGCCAGCAGCGGAGGAATCTACGAGCAGTACTTC. The full variable domain, rest sourced from reference TRBV7-2 and TRBJ2-7, is GAGVSQSPSNKVTEKGKDVELRCDPISGHTALYWYRQSLGQGLEFLIYFQGNSAPDKSGLPSDRFSAERTGGSVSTLTIQRTQQEDSAVYLCASSGGIYEQYFGPGTRLTVT.